The sample holds many counts of the clone carrying this TCR beta chain. The data are from a study of early T cells in non-severe SARS-CoV-2 infection. For the study at large: Bulk RNA from unsorted whole blood was sequenced; chains were unpaired.

Individual cDNA molecules received unique molecular identifiers during library preparation. TCRdb itself ran the 5' RACE reads through MiXCR, one entry per CDR3 protein. The repertoire holds about 83,000 distinct CDR3 sequences, with about 10% as singletons. This CDR3 is built from 16 residues. V was pared by 5 bases and J by 5 bases, with 12 bases of the junction left unmatched. Germline V gene data show CDR1 as SEHNR and CDR2 as FQNEAQ (reference sequence). The material sequenced was whole blood, taken at baseline. The chain employs TRBV7-9 and TRBJ2-7, with 10 positions matching TRBD2. The TCR was taken from an adult who was a healthcare worker with PCR-confirmed SARS-CoV-2 infection or an uninfected control (not recorded which). DNA of the CDR3: TGTGCCAGCAGCCCGGGACTAGCGATCGAGACGAACGAGCAGTACTTC. Translated, it gives CASSPGLAIETNEQYF.